A single TCR beta chain is shown here with its context. The clone's antigen remains unknown. Base qualities were left out, and no much larger clone turns up one base away. These data are taken from a study of blood T cell repertoires in COVID-19 (dated by TCRdb to 2018 to 2021). Study-wide context: Collaborator samples came from the United States, Italy and Spain and covered acute and convalescent phases of COVID-19. Nearly every sample came with metadata listing a de-identified subject ID, COVID-19 status, age in years and sex. A freely available public database, intended as a resource for researchers studying the immune response to SARS-CoV-2, is where the repertoires were released. The samples were drawn from two sources: the first 160 participants of the ongoing ImmuneRACE study, and 1,254 subjects contributed by 6 global collaborators. The dataset comprised deeply sampled blood TCRbeta repertoires from subjects exposed to, actively infected with, or recovered from COVID-19. Where available, HLA class I and class II types were taken from metadata supplied by the sample provider and were not determined by assay-based typing. The material from the prospective study consisted of cDNA or gDNA derived from T cells, B-cell-depleted T cells, or PBMCs. Study-wide conclusions, independent of this receptor: The amount of clinical and demographic metadata varied by source and participant and was provided uncurated.

The collaborating institutions used their own protocols to collect whole blood in K2EDTA tubes. For TCRbeta analysis, collaborator samples were shipped as frozen whole blood, as isolated PBMCs, or as DNA extracted from either sample type. TCRbeta CDR3 regions were amplified from genomic DNA by means of the immunoSEQ Assay, a bias-controlled multiplex PCR. The study's own analysis went as follows. Within the assay, amplification of reference gene primers was used to estimate how many nucleated cells each sample contained. To quantify the absolute abundance of each unique TCRbeta CDR3 rearrangement, sequence reads were collapsed and filtered. Productive Simpson clonality was computed per sample as the square root of Simpson's diversity index over productive rearrangements. TCRdb mirrors the immuneACCESS table, restricted to in-frame sequences. Some clones are absent from its copies; in checked studies, under half trace to an unresolved V gene, and the reason for the others is unknown. V and J calls and clone size come straight from that table; D and trimming were deduced from the DNA. The table for this sample lists tens of thousands of clones; just over 85% of them were counted only once. 59% of the sample comes from the top ten.

This receptor was identified in a man in his 70s with acute or convalescent COVID-19. The source material was peripheral blood.

The CDR3 region: CASSPPGVSHNEQFF. The bases read TGTGCCAGCAGCCCGCCGGGGGTATCCCACAATGAGCAGTTCTTC. This receptor chain uses TRBV5-6 and TRBJ2-1, with a weak D call of TRBD2 (6 bases match). From a lookup of the germline V gene, CDR1 and CDR2 are SGHDT and YYEEEE. V and J are truncated by 4 bases and 5 bases respectively, leaving an intervening sequence of 16 bases. Measured from the cysteine to the phenylalanine, the CDR3 is 15 residues long. Kept here is only the CDR3 DNA, which spans 45 bases and is read in frame from base 1.